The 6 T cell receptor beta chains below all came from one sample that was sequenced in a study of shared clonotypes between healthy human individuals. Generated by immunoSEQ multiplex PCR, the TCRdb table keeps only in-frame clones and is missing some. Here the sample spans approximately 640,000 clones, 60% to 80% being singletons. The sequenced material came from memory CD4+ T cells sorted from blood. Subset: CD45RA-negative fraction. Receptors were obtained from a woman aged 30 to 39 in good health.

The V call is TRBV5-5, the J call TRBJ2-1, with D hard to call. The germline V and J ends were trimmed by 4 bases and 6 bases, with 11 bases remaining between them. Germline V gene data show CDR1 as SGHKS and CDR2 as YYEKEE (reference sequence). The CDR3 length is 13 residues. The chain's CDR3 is CASSLHLGNEQFF. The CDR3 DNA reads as TGTGCCAGCAGCCTGCATTTGGGCAATGAGCAGTTCTTC.

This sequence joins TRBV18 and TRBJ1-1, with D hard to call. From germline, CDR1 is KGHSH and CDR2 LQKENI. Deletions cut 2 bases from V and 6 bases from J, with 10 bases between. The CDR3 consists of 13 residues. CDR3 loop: CASSPGGASEAFF. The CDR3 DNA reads TGTGCCAGCTCACCAGGAGGAGCCTCTGAAGCTTTCTTT.

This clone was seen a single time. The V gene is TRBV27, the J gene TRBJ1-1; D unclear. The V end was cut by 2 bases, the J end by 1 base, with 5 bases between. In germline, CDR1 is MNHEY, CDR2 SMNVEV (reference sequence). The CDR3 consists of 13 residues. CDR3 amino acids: CASSLKANTEAFF. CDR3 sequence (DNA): TGTGCCAGCAGTTTAAAGGCGAACACTGAAGCTTTCTTT.

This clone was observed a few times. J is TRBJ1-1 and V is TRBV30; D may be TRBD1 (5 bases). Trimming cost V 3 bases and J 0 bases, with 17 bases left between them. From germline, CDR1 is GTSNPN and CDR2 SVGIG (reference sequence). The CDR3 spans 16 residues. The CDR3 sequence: CAWSPPWGGMNTEAFF. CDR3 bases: TGTGCCTGGAGCCCACCTTGGGGGGGGATGAACACTGAAGCTTTCTTT.

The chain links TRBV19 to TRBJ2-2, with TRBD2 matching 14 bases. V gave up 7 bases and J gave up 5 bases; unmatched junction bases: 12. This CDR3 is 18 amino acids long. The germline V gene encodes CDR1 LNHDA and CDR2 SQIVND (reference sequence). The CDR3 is CASTRLAGGPGGTGELFF. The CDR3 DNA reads TGTGCCAGTACCAGACTAGCGGGAGGGCCCGGAGGTACCGGGGAGCTGTTTTTT.

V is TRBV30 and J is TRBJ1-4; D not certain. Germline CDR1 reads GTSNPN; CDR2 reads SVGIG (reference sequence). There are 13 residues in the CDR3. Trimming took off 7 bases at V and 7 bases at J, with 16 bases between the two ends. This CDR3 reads CAYRDKGGEKLFF. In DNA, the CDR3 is TGTGCCTATCGGGATAAGGGAGGTGAAAAACTGTTTTTT.